These 9 T cell receptor beta chains share one sample of origin, sequenced in a study of molecular identifiers for immune sequencing clone quantification. TCRdb itself ran the PCR reads through MiXCR, one entry per CDR3 protein. In the table there are tens of thousands of distinct CDR3 sequences, about 21% of which are singletons. Sequenced material: naive CD8+ T cells from blood, with Jurkat cell RNA spiked in. Subset denoted: FACS-sorted CD8+CD4-CCR7+CD45RA+ naive T cells. The receptors here all came from a human donor in good health. Some libraries in this study had Jurkat cell RNA spiked in.

The chain carries TRBV20-1 and TRBJ2-7, with 7 positions matching TRBD2. In germline, CDR1 is DFQATT, CDR2 SNEGSKA (reference sequence). Losses at the gene ends were 4 bases for V and 3 bases for J; bases not matched to a gene: 12. This CDR3 comprises 15 residues. The CDR3 coding sequence is TGCAGTGCTACAGAATGGGGGGGAGGGATCTACGAGCAGTACTTC. This sequence encodes CSATEWGGGIYEQYF.

In this sample, this clonotype turned up a few times. The chain uses TRBV6-1 and TRBJ2-1; D may match TRBD1 or TRBD2 (5 bases each). With 10 bases removed from V and 8 bases from J, the gap between germline ends came to 24 bases. The CDR3 has 15 amino acids. The germline gives CDR1 MNHNS, CDR2 SASEGT. The CDR3 nucleotides read TGTGCCACCTTCCCCCGACAGAAGGGAGTCCATGAGCAGTTCTTC. Amino acids: CATFPRQKGVHEQFF.

As to this clonotype: This may come from a read error, since a much larger clone is one base off. CDR3 DNA: TGTGCCAGCAGCATTAGCGGGAGCTCCTACAATAAGCAGTTCTTC. Its translation: CASSISGSSYNKQFF. The rearrangement joins TRBV7-9 to TRBJ2-1; 9 nucleotides align to TRBD2. The germline V gene encodes CDR1 SEHNR and CDR2 FQNEAQ (reference sequence). The length of the CDR3 is 15 residues.

This clonotype came up a few times. The CDR3 carries no conserved terminal phenylalanine or tryptophan, so it likely arises from a read error. The rearrangement links TRBV19 to TRBJ1-5, with D tentatively TRBD1 (5 bases). This CDR3 region has 15 residues. Germline V gene lookup returns CDR1 LNHDA and CDR2 SQIVND (reference sequence). The V end was cut by 10 bases, the J end by 1 base, with 17 bases between. This CDR3 reads CATKWEGRSNQPQHS. In nucleotides, the CDR3 is TGTGCCACCAAGTGGGAGGGGAGGAGCAATCAGCCCCAGCATTCT.

This clonotype turned up a few times. The V gene is TRBV14, the J gene TRBJ2-3; D gene uncertain. There are 15 residues in the CDR3. V was pared by 0 bases and J by 0 bases, with 7 bases between. The V gene's germline CDR1 is SGHDN and CDR2 FVKESK. CDR3 residues: CASSQDLRSTDTQYF. In DNA form, the CDR3 reads TGTGCCAGCAGCCAAGATTTGCGTAGCACAGATACGCAGTATTTT.

About this clonotype: A read error may be the cause here, since a much bigger clone is one base away. The chain is built from TRBV27 and TRBJ2-3; 15 bases line up with TRBD2. CDR1 and CDR2 from the germline V gene are MNHEY and SMNVEV (reference sequence). V was pared by 4 bases and J by 3 bases, with 14 bases of the junction left unmatched. The length of the CDR3 is 20 residues. The CDR3 spells CASSSIDGLAGGSRTDTQYF. CDR3 coding DNA: TGTGCCAGCAGTTCTATAGACGGACTAGCGGGAGGGTCTAGAACAGATACGCAGTATTTT.

The V and J genes are TRBV4-3 and TRBJ2-2, with 7 nucleotides matching TRBD1. Losses at the gene ends were 0 bases for V and 5 bases for J; bases not matched to a gene: 6. CDR3 length equals 16 residues. Germline-derived CDR1 and CDR2 are LGHNA and YSLEER. Here the CDR3 DNA reads TGCGCCAGCAGCCAAGATTTCGCAGGGGGAACCGGGGAGCTGTTTTTT. Translating gives CASSQDFAGGTGELFF.

At least ten counts were recorded for this clonotype. The chain's CDR3 is CASSLAGQGAGYEQYF. CDR3 sequence (DNA): TGTGCCAGCAGCTTAGCAGGGCAGGGGGCTGGCTACGAGCAGTACTTC. The genes are TRBV7-9 and TRBJ2-7; 8 nucleotides align to TRBD1. V lost 0 bases to trimming and J lost 3 bases; unmatched junction nucleotides: 7. This CDR3 comprises 16 residues. The V gene's germline CDR1 is SEHNR and CDR2 FQNEAQ (reference sequence).

This clonotype was counted many times. The rearrangement uses TRBV20-1 and TRBJ2-3; D gene uncertain. Trimming shortened V by 7 bases and J by 4 bases, and 3 bases separated the two germline ends. Germline-derived CDR1 and CDR2 are DFQATT and SNEGSKA (reference sequence). The CDR3 is 9 residues long. The CDR3: CSVADTQYF. The CDR3 DNA reads TGCAGTGTGGCAGATACGCAGTATTTT.